Each of the 32 T cell receptor beta chains below was sequenced from the same sample in a study of Graves' ophthalmopathy and Graves' hyperthyroidism. CDR3 regions of TCR beta were amplified from RNA transcripts. Second-round multiplex PCR followed a first-round RT-PCR using HTBI primers. TCRdb independently ran MiXCR on the multiplex PCR reads; one entry per CDR3 protein. The sample carries 450,000 to 600,000 distinct CDR3 sequences, approximately 37% recorded once. Sequenced: peripheral blood or thyroid tissue (not recorded which). All receptors come from an adult man with Graves' hyperthyroidism.

The sample holds one count of this clonotype. V is TRBV10-2 and J is TRBJ2-7; no clear D. V lost 0 bases to trimming and J lost 3 bases, with 9 bases between them. The CDR3 spans 14 residues. Germline CDR1 WSHSY, CDR2 SAAADI. The CDR3, as DNA: TGCGCCAGCAGTGAGTCCGCGCAGTACTACGAGCAGTACTTC. The encoded protein is CASSESAQYYEQYF.

Here the CDR3 DNA reads TGTGCCAGCAGCTCCGGGACCATGGAGACCCAGTACTTC. Its protein product is CASSSGTMETQYF. J is TRBJ2-5 and V is TRBV7-2; D possibly matches TRBD1 or TRBD2 (5 bases each). The V gene lost 4 bases and the J gene lost 5 bases, with 11 bases spanning the gap. The CDR3 extends over 13 amino acids. The germline gives CDR1 SGHTA, CDR2 FQGNSA. Using reference TRBV7-2 and TRBJ2-5 for the parts outside the CDR3, the full variable domain is GAGVSQSPSNKVTEKGKDVELRCDPISGHTALYWYRQSLGQGLEFLIYFQGNSAPDKSGLPSDRFSAERTGGSVSTLTIQRTQQEDSAVYLCASSSGTMETQYFGPGTRLLVL.

A note on this clonotype: A much bigger clone sits one base away, suggesting this may be a read error. The chain couples TRBV10-3 to TRBJ1-1; 8 bases agree with TRBD1. With V trimmed by 6 bases and J by 4 bases, 7 bases remained unmatched. This CDR3 spans 14 amino acids. The germline CDR1 and CDR2 sequences are ENHRY and SYGVKD. The CDR3 DNA is TGTGCCATCAGCCGCGGACAGGGCTTCACTGAAGCTTTCTTT. Amino acid sequence: CAISRGQGFTEAFF.

This sequence joins TRBV28 and TRBJ1-2; a weak D match, TRBD1 (5 bases). Germline values: CDR1 MDHEN, CDR2 SYDVKM. V was pared by 11 bases and J by 4 bases, with 14 bases between. This CDR3 spans 12 amino acids. CDR3 sequence (DNA): TGTGCCGCGGCCACAGGATTCTATGGCTACACCTTC. This translates into CAAATGFYGYTF.

The rearrangement uses TRBV7-8 and TRBJ1-2; 10 bases fit TRBD1. CDR3 size: 15 residues. Per germline, CDR1 SGHVS and CDR2 FQNEAQ. With 0 bases clipped from V and 7 bases from J, the junction kept 5 bases outside the gene matches. As DNA, the CDR3 is TGTGCCAGCAGCTTAGCGGGACAGGGGCGATTTGGCTACACCTTC. It encodes CASSLAGQGRFGYTF.

The chain couples TRBV4-1 to TRBJ1-4; 10 bases line up with TRBD1. V lost 4 bases to trimming and J lost 5 bases; unmatched junction nucleotides: 16. This CDR3 region has 19 residues. From germline, CDR1 is MGHRA and CDR2 YSYEKL. The CDR3 DNA sequence: TGCGCCAGCAGCCGACTTCCCCGCGACAGGGGGCTCCTAAATGAAAAACTGTTTTTT. Translation: CASSRLPRDRGLLNEKLFF.

The chain is built from TRBV29-1 and TRBJ2-3; TRBD2 aligns across 8 bases. The CDR3 runs to 13 residues. The V gene's germline CDR1 is SQVTM and CDR2 ANQGSEA. V was pared by 4 bases and J by 3 bases, with 3 bases of the junction left unmatched. CDR3 sequence reads: CSVASGRTDTQYF. DNA of the CDR3: TGCAGCGTTGCCAGCGGGAGAACAGATACGCAGTATTTT.

V and J are TRBV20-1 and TRBJ2-3, with TRBD2 identical over 15 bases. CDR3 length: 17 amino acids. V lost 8 bases, J lost 0 bases, and 9 bases stayed unmatched. The V gene's germline CDR1 is DFQATT and CDR2 SNEGSKA (reference sequence). The CDR3 DNA reads TGCAGTTGTCCGGGACTAGCGGGGGGCCCTAGCACAGATACGCAGTATTTT. Translation: CSCPGLAGGPSTDTQYF.

At least ten counts were recorded for this clonotype. CDR3 amino acids: CASSLVTGADSPLHF. The CDR3 DNA reads as TGTGCCAGCAGCTTAGTGACAGGGGCTGATTCACCCCTCCACTTT. The chain employs TRBV7-6 and TRBJ1-6, with 8 bases identical to TRBD1. Germline V gene data show CDR1 as SGHVS and CDR2 as FNYEAQ. The ends lost 1 base at V and 8 bases at J; junction bases unmatched: 4. The CDR3 extends over 15 amino acids.

A few counts support this clonotype. This rearrangement joins TRBV24-1 to TRBJ2-5; TRBD1 agrees at 10 bases. From germline, CDR1 is KGHDR and CDR2 SFDVKD. Trimming cost V 10 bases and J 5 bases; bases outside gene matches: 12. The CDR3 covers 15 residues. DNA for the CDR3: TGTGCCACAGCCGGGACAGGGGACCTCCGGGAGACCCAGTACTTC. Encoded protein: CATAGTGDLRETQYF.

This clonotype was seen ten or more times. This chain uses TRBV11-2 with TRBJ2-7, with a tentative D call TRBD1 (6 bases). In germline, CDR1 is SGHAT, CDR2 FQNNGV. Deletions cut 1 base from V and 2 bases from J, with 12 bases between. The CDR3 spans 15 residues. CDR3 in amino acids: CASSLGEQGTYEQYF. CDR3 DNA sequence: TGTGCCAGCAGCTTAGGGGAACAGGGCACCTACGAGCAGTACTTC. The full variable domain, with the rest looked up from reference TRBV11-2 and TRBJ2-7, is EAGVAQSPRYKIIEKRQSVAFWCNPISGHATLYWYQQILGQGPKLLIQFQNNGVVDDSQLPKDRFSAERLKGVDSTLKIQPAKLEDSAVYLCASSLGEQGTYEQYFGPGTRLTVT.

This clonotype was counted at least ten times. This rearrangement joins TRBV7-2 to TRBJ2-2; D remains ambiguous. The germline V gene has CDR1 SGHTA and CDR2 FQGNSA. Deletions cut 2 bases from V and 3 bases from J, with 4 bases between. The length of the CDR3 is 13 residues. The CDR3 spells CASSLRHTGELFF. CDR3 sequence (DNA): TGTGCCAGCAGCTTAAGGCACACCGGGGAGCTGTTTTTT.

The table lists this clonotype with a few counts. V and J are TRBV19 and TRBJ1-1; weak D call: TRBD1 (6 bases). The germline V gene has CDR1 LNHDA and CDR2 SQIVND (reference sequence). Deletions cut 10 bases from V and 4 bases from J, with 13 bases between. The CDR3 has 12 amino acids. CDR3: CATSDRSTEAFF. The CDR3 bases are TGTGCCACCTCAGACAGGAGCACTGAAGCTTTCTTT. The full variable domain, rest sourced from reference TRBV19 and TRBJ1-1, is DGGITQSPKYLFRKEGQNVTLSCEQNLNHDAMYWYRQDPGQGLRLIYYSQIVNDFQKGDIAEGYSVSREKKESFPLTVTSAQKNPTAFYLCATSDRSTEAFFGQGTRLTVV.

Here the CDR3 DNA reads TGTGCCAGCAGTACGACAGGGACCTCCTACGAGCAGTACTTC. This gives the protein CASSTTGTSYEQYF. J is TRBJ2-7 and V is TRBV27, with TRBD1 identical over 7 bases. The CDR3 is 14 residues long. V was pared by 5 bases and J by 0 bases, with 4 bases of the junction left unmatched. In germline, CDR1 is MNHEY, CDR2 SMNVEV (reference sequence).

The V call is TRBV29-1, the J call TRBJ2-3, with 8 bases matching TRBD2. V lost 5 bases and J lost 1; bases outside the gene matches: 17. The CDR3 is made up of 18 amino acids. Germline V lookup: CDR1 SQVTM, CDR2 ANQGSEA. The CDR3 here is CSVLGSRGGRSRTDTQYF. Here the CDR3 DNA reads TGCAGCGTTTTGGGGAGCCGCGGGGGGCGTAGCCGCACAGATACGCAGTATTTT.

This clonotype was observed a handful of times. The chain is built from TRBV29-1 and TRBJ2-7; 9 nucleotides align to TRBD1. CDR3 length equals 12 residues. V was pared by 4 bases and J by 7 bases, with 5 bases of the junction left unmatched. Germline V gene data show CDR1 as SQVTM and CDR2 as ANQGSEA. Here the CDR3 reads CSVVTGGKEQYF. CDR3 nucleotide sequence: TGCAGCGTTGTGACAGGGGGTAAGGAGCAGTACTTC.

The table lists this clonotype with many counts. DNA for the CDR3: TGTGCCAGCAGCTACGGCCCAGGACTAGCGTCCTCCTACGAGCAGTACTTC. Its translation is CASSYGPGLASSYEQYF. The V and J genes are TRBV7-9 and TRBJ2-7; 9 bases match TRBD2. V dropped 4 bases and J dropped 0; count of bases not matched to a gene: 10. This CDR3 region has 17 residues. Germline CDR1 SEHNR, CDR2 FQNEAQ (reference sequence).

A word on this clonotype: Likely a read error: the CDR3 ends without its conserved phenylalanine or tryptophan. The chain couples TRBV7-2 to TRBJ1-5; D perhaps matches TRBD1 (5 bases). The CDR3 spans 13 residues. In germline, CDR1 is SGHTA, CDR2 FQGNSA. CDR3: CASSGSGNRPQHL. In DNA form, the CDR3 reads TGTGCCAGCAGCGGATCAGGGAATCGGCCCCAGCATCTT.

Written as DNA, the CDR3 is TGCAGTGCTAGTTTGTCGAGCACTGAAGCTTTCTTT. Residues: CSASLSSTEAFF. The chain combines TRBV20-1 with TRBJ1-1, with no clear D. Germline V gives CDR1 DFQATT, CDR2 SNEGSKA (reference sequence). V lost 3 bases to trimming and J lost 4 bases, with 9 bases between them. The CDR3 loop spans 12 amino acids.

In its sample, this clonotype was seen many times. This chain joins TRBV2 and TRBJ1-1; D not certain. CDR1 SNHLY and CDR2 FYNNEI come from the germline V gene. The CDR3 is 14 residues long. V lost 8 bases to trimming and J lost 0 bases, with 13 bases between them. CDR3 sequence: CASSWTEMNTEAFF. CDR3 DNA: TGTGCCAGCTCTTGGACGGAAATGAACACTGAAGCTTTCTTT.

This sequence joins TRBV5-1 and TRBJ2-5; 9 bases match TRBD1. TRBJ2-1 matches the DNA end more closely, so the J call is doubtful. This CDR3 has 14 amino acids. Germline V gene lookup returns CDR1 SGHRS and CDR2 YFSETQ. The CDR3 is CASSLDRGLDEQFF. The CDR3 nucleotides are TGCGCCAGCAGCTTGGACAGGGGGCTCGATGAGCAGTTCTTC.

This chain connects TRBV5-6 to TRBJ1-2; no clear D gene. V was clipped by 5 bases and J by 7 bases, with 18 bases between them. CDR1 and CDR2 (germline): SGHDT, YYEEEE. This CDR3 has 14 amino acids. In nucleotides, the CDR3 is TGTGCCAGCAGACTTCCCGTAGACCCCTGTGGCTACACCTTC. It specifies CASRLPVDPCGYTF.

This clonotype was detected ten times or more. The rearrangement uses TRBV4-1 and TRBJ1-2; D uncertain. Germline CDR1 and CDR2: MGHRA and YSYEKL. The CDR3 sequence is 15 residues long. V gave up 1 base and J gave up 6 bases, with 15 bases separating them. The CDR3 DNA follows: TGCGCCAGCAGCCAAGTGGCCGGAGATTCTGATGGCTACACCTTC. Amino acid sequence: CASSQVAGDSDGYTF.

V gene TRBV7-9 combines with J gene TRBJ1-4, with 11 bases that match TRBD1. The V gene end was trimmed by 3 bases and the J gene end by 14 bases; junction bases not matched to a gene: 11. This CDR3 region has 15 residues. The V gene's germline CDR1 is SEHNR and CDR2 FQNEAQ (reference sequence). The CDR3 bases are TGTGCCAGCAGCTTCCGGGACAGGGGGGAGGTACGCCTGTTTTTT. This codes for CASSFRDRGEVRLFF.

With respect to this clonotype: An end of the junction does not agree with germline; a read error may underlie this. This CDR3 reads CAISSPARGLIGYTF. In DNA form, the CDR3 reads TGTGCCATCAGTTCCCCGGCCAGGGGGCTAATTGGCTACACCTTC. The chain uses TRBV6-5 and TRBJ1-2, with TRBD1 matching over 8 bases. This CDR3 contains 15 residues. The germline gives CDR1 MNHEY, CDR2 SVGAGI.

This clonotype was detected ten times or more. The chain recombines TRBV6-1 with TRBJ1-1; perhaps TRBD1 as D (5 bases). The length of the CDR3 is 15 residues. V was cut by 4 bases and J by 0 bases, with 12 bases left in between. Looked up from germline, CDR1 is MNHNS and CDR2 is SASEGT. The CDR3, as DNA: TGTGCCAGCAGTGGCGGGACGTATATGAACACTGAAGCTTTCTTT. Protein: CASSGGTYMNTEAFF.

This clonotype was detected only a few times. This chain uses TRBV19 with TRBJ1-5; D is possibly TRBD1 (5 bases). The germline CDR1 and CDR2 sequences are LNHDA and SQIVND (reference sequence). Trimming stripped 3 bases from V and 6 bases from J, with 15 bases between. The CDR3 sequence is 15 residues long. In DNA form, the CDR3 reads TGTGCCAGTAGTATTAACCGGAGGGGTGGTCAGCCCCAGCATTTT. Amino acid sequence: CASSINRRGGQPQHF.

The chain combines TRBV29-1 with TRBJ2-6, with 8 bases aligning to TRBD1. From germline, CDR1 is SQVTM and CDR2 ANQGSEA. The CDR3 is 16 amino acids. With 8 bases clipped from V and 1 base from J, the junction kept 10 bases outside the gene matches. CDR3 residues: CSSFRTGRSGANVLTF. CDR3 nucleotide sequence: TGCAGCAGTTTTAGGACAGGGAGGTCTGGGGCCAACGTCCTGACTTTC. Combining the CDR3 with reference TRBV29-1 and TRBJ2-6 gives the whole variable domain SAVISQKPSRDICQRGTSLTIQCQVDSQVTMMFWYRQQPGQSLTLIATANQGSEATYESGFVIDKFPISRPNLTFSTLTVSNMSPEDSSIYLCSSFRTGRSGANVLTFGAGSRLTVL.

The rearrangement uses TRBV2 and TRBJ2-4; 9 bases are shared with TRBD1. V dropped 8 bases and J dropped 5; count of bases not matched to a gene: 4. CDR3 length: 13 residues. Germline V gives CDR1 SNHLY, CDR2 FYNNEI. The CDR3 DNA is TGTGCCAGCCGACAGGGGGAGGAAAACATTCAGTACTTC. This sequence encodes CASRQGEENIQYF.

The chain joins TRBV3-1 to TRBJ2-7; D not certain. Germline CDR1 LGHDT, CDR2 YNNKEL (reference sequence). CDR3 length equals 14 residues. V lost 2 bases, J lost 3 bases, and 11 bases lay in between. CDR3 DNA: TGTGCCAGCAGCCAATACACCGGGTTCTACGAGCAGTACTTC. As protein: CASSQYTGFYEQYF.

This sequence joins TRBV29-1 and TRBJ2-7; D may be TRBD1 (5 bases). Germline V gene sequence: CDR1 SQVTM, CDR2 ANQGSEA. Trimming took off 8 bases at V and 4 bases at J, with 9 bases between the two ends. CDR3 length: 10 amino acids. The CDR3 DNA sequence: TGCAGCTCGACAGAGTACGAGCAGTACTTC. Amino acids: CSSTEYEQYF.

This clonotype has at least ten counts. This chain connects TRBV29-1 to TRBJ1-1, with D perhaps matching TRBD1 (5 bases). CDR1 SQVTM and CDR2 ANQGSEA come from the germline V gene. V lost 4 bases and J lost 8, with 8 bases in between. The CDR3 consists of 10 residues. CDR3 region: CSVVRAEAFF. CDR3 in DNA: TGCAGCGTTGTCAGGGCCGAAGCTTTCTTT. The full variable domain, in which reference TRBV29-1 and TRBJ1-1 provide the parts outside the CDR3, is SAVISQKPSRDICQRGTSLTIQCQVDSQVTMMFWYRQQPGQSLTLIATANQGSEATYESGFVIDKFPISRPNLTFSTLTVSNMSPEDSSIYLCSVVRAEAFFGQGTRLTVV.